This T cell receptor (beta chain) was identified during a study of blood T cell repertoires in COVID-19. Assay: immunoSEQ multiplex PCR; the TCRdb copy retains only in-frame clones and omits some. The table shows some 76,000 clones, with around 87% occurring only once. Germline CDR1 and CDR2: KGHDR and SFDVKD. This CDR3 has 12 residues. V lost 4 bases and J 7 bases, leaving 10 bases between the germline ends. The origin of this receptor is a woman aged 18-29 years with acute or convalescent COVID-19. The sample was peripheral blood. The rearrangement joins TRBV24-1 to TRBJ2-7; D might be TRBD2 (6 bases). The CDR3 loop is CATSDPAGEQYF. CDR3 nucleotide sequence: TGTGCCACCAGTGACCCGGCGGGGGAGCAGTACTTC.